Each of the 26 T cell receptor beta chains below was sequenced from the same sample in a study of CD8 T cells in Susac syndrome. cDNA came from around 0.5 to 1 ug RNA primed by random hexamers. TCRdb re-derived calls from the immunoSEQ multiplex PCR reads in MiXCR, one entry per CDR3 protein. The data show 180,000 or so distinct CDR3 sequences, about 94% seen once. Source material: CD4+ T cells from PBMCs. Receptors originate from a human donor with multiple sclerosis.

The chain employs TRBV7-2 and TRBJ2-2; D gene unclear. V was pared by 3 bases and J by 1 base, with 9 bases between. The CDR3 covers 15 residues. CDR1 is SGHTA and CDR2 is FQGNSA in the germline V gene. In nucleotides, the CDR3 is TGTGCCAGCAGCTTCATTGCAGGGAACACCGGGGAGCTGTTTTTT. This translates into CASSFIAGNTGELFF.

The V call is TRBV2, the J call TRBJ1-1; D is unclear. The ends were cut back, 4 bases at V and 1 base at J, with 13 bases in the middle. The CDR3 covers 15 residues. Per the germline V gene, CDR1 is SNHLY and CDR2 is FYNNEI. The CDR3 DNA is TGTGCCAGCAGTGGAAGGAAGGCGGCGAACACTGAAGCTTTCTTT. This gives the protein CASSGRKAANTEAFF.

The CDR3 here is CASIEEPHQPQHF. The CDR3 DNA sequence: TGTGCCAGCATTGAGGAACCCCATCAGCCCCAGCATTTT. The chain employs TRBV2 and TRBJ1-5; D is uncertain. The germline V gene encodes CDR1 SNHLY and CDR2 FYNNEI. The CDR3 extends over 13 amino acids. The V end lost 7 bases, the J end lost 5 bases, and 12 bases lay between the germline ends.

The chain employs TRBV2 and TRBJ2-1, with D unclear. CDR3 length: 11 amino acids. CDR1 and CDR2 (germline): SNHLY, FYNNEI. Trimming cost V 3 bases and J 12 bases, with 9 bases left between them. The CDR3 is CASSDEAGQFF. The CDR3 region has the DNA TGTGCCAGCAGTGATGAGGCAGGGCAGTTCTTC.

The genes are TRBV7-3 and TRBJ2-3, with D maybe TRBD2 (7 bases). CDR3 length: 16 residues. Germline V gives CDR1 SGHTA, CDR2 FQGTGA. The V gene lost 5 bases and the J gene lost 2 bases, with 17 bases spanning the gap. Here the CDR3 reads CASSRGGSVNTDTQYF. CDR3 nucleotides: TGTGCCAGCAGCAGGGGGGGATCTGTTAACACAGATACGCAGTATTTT.

This clonotype was counted a single time. This sequence joins TRBV2 and TRBJ1-2; D not certain. V dropped 4 bases and J dropped 7 bases, with 13 bases sitting between them. The CDR3 runs 13 residues. Per the germline V gene, CDR1 is SNHLY and CDR2 is FYNNEI. The CDR3 reads CASSVEGLGGYTF. For the CDR3, the DNA is TGTGCCAGCAGTGTAGAGGGATTAGGTGGCTACACCTTC.

This clonotype was detected only once. This sequence joins TRBV5-1 and TRBJ2-5, with 8 bases matching TRBD1. V lost 2 bases and J lost 2; bases outside the gene matches: 5. Germline V gives CDR1 SGHRS, CDR2 YFSETQ. This CDR3 is 15 amino acids long. The CDR3, as DNA: TGCGCCAGCAGCTTTGGGACAGGCCAACAAGAGACCCAGTACTTC. As protein: CASSFGTGQQETQYF. Full variable domain (rest looked up from reference TRBV5-1 and TRBJ2-5): KAGVTQTPRYLIKTRGQQVTLSCSPISGHRSVSWYQQTPGQGLQFLFEYFSETQRNKGNFPGRFSGRQFSNSRSEMNVSTLELGDSALYLCASSFGTGQQETQYFGPGTRLLVL.

The genes are TRBV29-1 and TRBJ2-3; 10 nucleotides align to TRBD2. J was trimmed by 2 bases and V by 1 base; bases with no gene match: 9. The CDR3 runs 17 residues. Per germline, CDR1 SQVTM and CDR2 ANQGSEA. The CDR3 DNA follows: TGCAGCGTTGAAGGTGGGTGGACTAGCGGTCCCACAGATACGCAGTATTTT. It encodes CSVEGGWTSGPTDTQYF.

The J gene is TRBJ2-7, the V gene TRBV6-2 or TRBV6-3; D remains ambiguous. Trimming stripped 7 bases from V and 2 bases from J, with 12 bases between. CDR1 and CDR2 from the germline V gene are MNHEY and SVGEGT. This CDR3 contains 13 residues. The chain's CDR3 is CASKTDLTYEQYF. The CDR3 coding sequence is TGTGCCAGCAAAACAGACTTAACCTACGAGCAGTACTTC.

V and J are TRBV29-1 and TRBJ1-4; 8 bases agree with TRBD1. V lost 4 bases and J lost 7; bases outside the gene matches: 2. The CDR3 extends over 12 amino acids. CDR1 and CDR2 from the germline V gene are SQVTM and ANQGSEA. The CDR3 nucleotides are TGCAGCGTTGGACAGGGGACTGAAAAACTGTTTTTT. It specifies CSVGQGTEKLFF. The full variable domain, in which reference TRBV29-1 and TRBJ1-4 provide the parts outside the CDR3, is SAVISQKPSRDICQRGTSLTIQCQVDSQVTMMFWYRQQPGQSLTLIATANQGSEATYESGFVIDKFPISRPNLTFSTLTVSNMSPEDSSIYLCSVGQGTEKLFFGSGTQLSVL.

The chain carries TRBV7-3 and TRBJ2-6, with a weak D call TRBD1 (5 bases). The V and J ends lost 0 bases and 0 bases respectively, with 6 bases between them. CDR1 and CDR2 (germline): SGHTA, FQGTGA. The CDR3 has 16 residues. This chain's CDR3 is CASSLTTGSGANVLTF. DNA of the CDR3: TGTGCCAGCAGCTTAACCACAGGCTCTGGGGCCAACGTCCTGACTTTC. Variable domain in full (rest from reference TRBV7-3 and TRBJ2-6): GAGVSQTPSNKVTEKGKYVELRCDPISGHTALYWYRQSLGQGPEFLIYFQGTGAADDSGLPNDRFFAVRPEGSVSTLKIQRTERGDSAVYLCASSLTTGSGANVLTFGAGSRLTVL.

The genes are TRBV20-1 and TRBJ2-1, with D possibly being TRBD2 (5 bases). The CDR3 length is 10 residues. The V gene lost 5 bases and the J gene lost 10 bases, with 9 bases spanning the gap. Germline V gene lookup returns CDR1 DFQATT and CDR2 SNEGSKA (reference sequence). The CDR3 nucleotides are TGCAGTGCTCCTCTAGCCGAGCAGTTCTTC. Translated: CSAPLAEQFF.

This clonotype was seen once. This chain joins TRBV15 and TRBJ1-2; D not resolved. Germline values: CDR1 LNHNV, CDR2 YYDKDF (reference sequence). The CDR3 runs to 15 residues. Trimming stripped 0 bases from V and 5 bases from J, with 13 bases between. CDR3 sequence reads: CATSRDSVNPYGYTF. DNA of the CDR3: TGTGCCACCAGCAGAGATTCAGTAAACCCATATGGCTACACCTTC.

The J gene is TRBJ2-1, the V gene TRBV11-2, with D uncertain. Trimming cost V 3 bases and J 7 bases, with 13 bases left between them. The CDR3 length is 14 residues. CDR1 and CDR2 from the germline V gene are SGHAT and FQNNGV. The CDR3 region has the DNA TGTGCCAGCAGCTTGCCGACTGAGAAAAATGAGCAGTTCTTC. It specifies CASSLPTEKNEQFF.

The chain carries TRBV20-1 and TRBJ2-1; TRBD2 agrees at 12 bases. In germline, CDR1 is DFQATT, CDR2 SNEGSKA (reference sequence). J gave up 4 bases and V 6 bases, and 7 bases lay outside the gene matches. This CDR3 contains 15 residues. The CDR3 spells CSATGLAGTYNEQFF. The CDR3 coding sequence is TGCAGTGCAACAGGACTAGCGGGGACATACAATGAGCAGTTCTTC.

The chain has TRBV3-1 and TRBJ2-7, with a weak D call TRBD2 (5 bases). The germline gives CDR1 LGHDT, CDR2 YNNKEL (reference sequence). The CDR3 consists of 12 residues. V lost 1 base and J 7 bases, leaving 8 bases between the germline ends. CDR3 bases: TGTGCCAGCAGCCAAGGAGGGAGAGAGCAGTACTTC. It translates to CASSQGGREQYF.

This clonotype appeared a single time. The DNA for the CDR3 is TGTGCCTGGAGTGCCACATGGAACCCGGGGGGCCCTGGGGCCAACGTCCTGACTTTC. Amino acid sequence: CAWSATWNPGGPGANVLTF. The J gene is TRBJ2-6, the V gene TRBV30, with D perhaps TRBD2 (7 bases). The germline gives CDR1 GTSNPN, CDR2 SVGIG (reference sequence). Trimming took off 1 base at V and 2 bases at J, with 21 bases between the two ends. The CDR3 length is 19 residues.

The CDR3 loop is CASSPTGTSGGETQYF. The CDR3 DNA reads as TGTGCCAGCAGCCCCACTGGGACTAGCGGGGGGGAGACCCAGTACTTC. The chain carries TRBV7-3 and TRBJ2-5, with TRBD2 identical over 15 bases. The CDR3 has 16 amino acids. V lost 5 bases and J lost 5; bases outside the gene matches: 6. CDR1 is SGHTA and CDR2 is FQGTGA in the germline V gene.

This clonotype was observed a single time. V usage is TRBV29-1 and J usage is TRBJ1-2; possible D gene TRBD1, 6 bases. Trimming cost V 6 bases and J 0 bases, with 8 bases left between them. Germline V lookup: CDR1 SQVTM, CDR2 ANQGSEA. The CDR3 contains 12 residues. The CDR3 sequence is CSVRTANYGYTF. The DNA of the CDR3 is TGCAGCGTCCGGACAGCTAACTATGGCTACACCTTC.

V gene TRBV6-2 or TRBV6-3 combines with J gene TRBJ2-1; D not certain. This CDR3 has 13 residues. Germline loops: CDR1 MNHEY, CDR2 SVGEGT. The V and J ends lost 5 bases and 0 bases respectively, with 5 bases between them. CDR3 bases: TGTGCCAGCAGTCCCCACTCCTACAATGAGCAGTTCTTC. Its translation: CASSPHSYNEQFF.

The V and J genes are TRBV7-9 and TRBJ1-1; D unresolved. V shed 11 bases and J shed 1 base, with 5 bases lying between them. The CDR3 loop spans 10 amino acids. Germline values: CDR1 SEHNR, CDR2 FQNEAQ (reference sequence). CDR3 sequence reads: CAQWNTEAFF. CDR3 nucleotide sequence: TGTGCCCAGTGGAACACTGAAGCTTTCTTT.

This clonotype has just one count. The chain uses TRBV12-3 or TRBV12-4 and TRBJ1-5, with 7 nucleotides matching TRBD1. The V gene end was trimmed by 5 bases and the J gene end by 3 bases; junction bases not matched to a gene: 7. This CDR3 is 15 amino acids long. Here the CDR3 reads CASSASRGYNQPQHF. The CDR3 region has the DNA TGTGCCAGCAGTGCCTCCAGGGGGTACAATCAGCCCCAGCATTTT.

This rearrangement joins TRBV28 to TRBJ2-5, with D possibly TRBD2 on 6 matching bases. The germline gives CDR1 MDHEN, CDR2 SYDVKM. Trimming pared 7 bases from V and 1 base from J, leaving 10 bases between. The CDR3 is 13 residues long. The CDR3, as DNA: TGTGCCAGCATTCCCGGGGGCCAAGAGACCCAGTACTTC. Translating it yields CASIPGGQETQYF.

This clonotype appeared a single time. The chain couples TRBV30 to TRBJ1-2; D is ambiguous. Per germline, CDR1 GTSNPN and CDR2 SVGIG (reference sequence). The CDR3 sequence is 13 residues long. Trimming left V 2 bases short and J 4 bases short, with 11 bases between. The chain's CDR3 is CAWSPAISYGYTF. The CDR3 DNA sequence: TGTGCCTGGAGTCCTGCGATAAGCTATGGCTACACCTTC.

This CDR3 is CSARDPGQGWSGNQPQHF. For the CDR3, the DNA is TGCAGTGCTAGAGACCCGGGACAGGGGTGGTCGGGCAATCAGCCCCAGCATTTT. The chain couples TRBV20-1 to TRBJ1-5, with 10 bases matching TRBD1. Germline-derived CDR1 and CDR2 are DFQATT and SNEGSKA (reference sequence). The ends lost 0 bases at V and 2 bases at J; junction bases unmatched: 10. The CDR3 sequence is 18 residues long.

This rearrangement joins TRBV20-1 to TRBJ1-5; TRBD1 matches 9 bases. V shed 2 bases and J 5 bases; nucleotides not matched to a gene: 10. There are 16 residues in the CDR3. From germline, CDR1 is DFQATT and CDR2 SNEGSKA (reference sequence). This chain's CDR3 is CSARPPGTGFDQPQHF. CDR3 nucleotides: TGCAGTGCTAGACCCCCCGGGACAGGGTTTGATCAGCCCCAGCATTTT.